This T cell receptor beta chain stems from a study of vaccination and CD4 T cells after COVID-19. The Oncomine TCR Beta short-read assay was applied to DNA of cultured CD4+ T cells. MiXCR was run by TCRdb on the PCR reads, yielding one entry per CDR3 protein. This sample yields 25,000 to 30,000 distinct CDR3 sequences, of which around a third are seen a single time; roughly 3.5% belongs to the top ten. Sample time point: late sampling 161 to 241 days after vaccination in a few convalescent patients. Treatment specified: roughly 11-day PBMC culture with coronavirus spike peptide pools or control peptides (ViraFEST assay). As concerns this clonotype: Its antigen remains unknown.

The CDR3 length is 15 residues. Germline V gene sequence: CDR1 LNHDA, CDR2 SQIVND (reference sequence). The ends were cut back, 3 bases at V and 2 bases at J, with 12 bases in the middle. Sample: CD4+ T cells from blood, cultured in vitro, taken about 7 months after SARS-CoV-2 vaccination. The sequence came from a human donor who had recovered from COVID-19. The V and J genes are TRBV19 and TRBJ2-3; no definite D call. The CDR3 nucleotides read TGTGCCAGTAGTATTGGGCCTCTGGCCACAGATACGCAGTATTTT. The encoded protein is CASSIGPLATDTQYF.